The 28 T cell receptor beta chains reported below all come from one sample, sequenced in a study of cytomegalovirus exposure and HLA in healthy donors (dated by TCRdb to the late 2010s). Libraries came from the immunoSEQ multiplex PCR assay. For the multiplex PCR, a mixture combining 60 forward primers for TCR Vbeta segments and 13 reverse primers for TCR Jbeta segments was used. TCRdb mirrors the immuneACCESS table, restricted to in-frame sequences. Some clones are absent from its copies; in checked studies, under half trace to an unresolved V gene, and the reason for the others is unknown. The sample contains 82,000 or so clones, roughly 9.1% of them found a single time. Clones ranked in the top ten supply around 26% of the sample. What was sequenced was PBMCs. Receptors originate from a man between 60 and 70 years old in good health and CMV-seropositive.

This rearrangement joins TRBV2 to TRBJ1-1; 12 bases are shared with TRBD1. CDR3 length equals 17 residues. V gave up 5 bases and J gave up 4 bases; unmatched junction bases: 11. The germline CDR1 and CDR2 sequences are SNHLY and FYNNEI. The CDR3 protein is CASSRSGTGGAGTEAFF. CDR3 coding DNA: TGTGCCAGCAGTCGTTCAGGGACAGGGGGCGCGGGCACTGAAGCTTTCTTT.

This clone was seen a handful of times. The chain has TRBV5-1 and TRBJ1-1; D is undetermined. Germline CDR1 and CDR2: SGHRS and YFSETQ. The CDR3 contains 13 residues. Between the trimmed V and J ends, which lost 4 bases and 0 bases, there was a span of 7 bases. DNA of the CDR3: TGCGCCAGCAGCCGGGATCTGAACACTGAAGCTTTCTTT. Translating it yields CASSRDLNTEAFF. The entire variable domain, with the rest obtained from reference TRBV5-1 and TRBJ1-1, is as follows: KAGVTQTPRYLIKTRGQQVTLSCSPISGHRSVSWYQQTPGQGLQFLFEYFSETQRNKGNFPGRFSGRQFSNSRSEMNVSTLELGDSALYLCASSRDLNTEAFFGQGTRLTVV.

The table lists this clone with a few counts. V usage is TRBV28 and J usage is TRBJ2-3, with D possibly being TRBD1 (5 bases). The ends were cut back, 3 bases at V and 5 bases at J, with 15 bases in the middle. Germline CDR1 MDHEN, CDR2 SYDVKM. CDR3 length equals 15 residues. This CDR3 reads CASSFGRVGVDTQYF. The CDR3 nucleotides are TGTGCCAGCAGTTTCGGCAGGGTTGGGGTAGATACGCAGTATTTT.

J is TRBJ2-1 and V is TRBV2, with TRBD2 identical over 8 bases. The J segment lost 0 bases and the V segment lost 10 bases, leaving 8 bases of the junction unmatched. CDR1 SNHLY and CDR2 FYNNEI come from the germline V gene. CDR3 length equals 15 residues. CDR3: CAIPAGESSYNEQFF. The CDR3, as DNA: TGTGCCATTCCAGCGGGGGAGAGCTCCTACAATGAGCAGTTCTTC.

The V gene is TRBV5-1, the J gene TRBJ1-2, with TRBD1 matching 11 bases. The germline gives CDR1 SGHRS, CDR2 YFSETQ. The CDR3 loop spans 15 amino acids. The V and J ends lost 4 bases and 7 bases, in that order; junction bases with no gene match: 9. In DNA form, the CDR3 reads TGCGCCAGCAGCCCCCCCGGACAGGGGGCTGGTGGCTACACCTTC. Translated, it gives CASSPPGQGAGGYTF.

The CDR3 coding sequence is TGTGCCAGCAGCCCGCACAGGGGCGACGAGCAGTACGTC. It yields the protein CASSPHRGDEQYV. The V gene is TRBV5-4, the J gene TRBJ2-7, with 7 bases lining up with TRBD1. Germline V gene lookup returns CDR1 SGHNT and CDR2 YYREEE (reference sequence). The CDR3 sequence is 13 residues long. Trimming took 4 bases from V and 5 from J; bases not matched to a gene: 6.

In its sample, this clone was seen many times. CDR3 in DNA: TGTGCCAGCAGCTCTGGGACTGCCTTAGAAACCGGGGAGCTGTTTTTT. This gives the protein CASSSGTALETGELFF. The chain carries TRBV7-6 and TRBJ2-2; tentatively, D is TRBD2 (6 bases). Between the trimmed V and J ends, which lost 4 bases and 5 bases, there was a span of 17 bases. The CDR3 sequence is 16 residues long. CDR1 is SGHVS, CDR2 FNYEAQ, per germline.

The chain links TRBV5-1 to TRBJ2-3; 9 positions agree with TRBD1. V gave up 6 bases and J gave up 1 base; unmatched junction bases: 3. The CDR3 consists of 14 residues. The germline gives CDR1 SGHRS, CDR2 YFSETQ. CDR3 DNA: TGCGCCAGCACCACAGGGGGCGGCACAGATACGCAGTATTTT. Translation gives CASTTGGGTDTQYF.

A word on this clone: One end of the junction is discordant with germline, which a read error may explain. The gene calls are TRBV7-7 and TRBJ2-5; tentative D call: TRBD2 (5 bases). Germline V gives CDR1 SSHAT, CDR2 FNYEAQ (reference sequence). This CDR3 spans 15 amino acids. This chain's CDR3 is CASSLGTRRGETQYF. The CDR3 DNA reads as TGTGCTAGCAGCTTAGGCACTAGACGAGGGGAGACCCAGTACTTC.

This clone was counted only a few times. The rearrangement uses TRBV11-2 and TRBJ2-5, with TRBD1 as a possible D gene (6 bases). Trimming stripped 0 bases from V and 5 bases from J, with 19 bases between. The CDR3 extends over 17 amino acids. Germline V CDR1 and CDR2: SGHAT, FQNNGV. The CDR3 region has the DNA TGTGCCAGCAGCTTAGATAAGTCAGGGGCCTCCGGGGAGACCCAGTACTTC. Residues: CASSLDKSGASGETQYF.

This clone was seen a handful of times. The chain carries TRBV7-2 and TRBJ1-1, with D possibly matching TRBD1 (6 bases). Germline assignment: CDR1 SGHTA and CDR2 FQGNSA. V lost 5 bases and J 0 bases, leaving 7 bases between the germline ends. CDR3 length: 13 residues. In nucleotides, the CDR3 is TGTGCCAGCAGCCGACAGGTGAACACTGAAGCTTTCTTT. It yields the protein CASSRQVNTEAFF.

In regard to this clone: No conserved phenylalanine or tryptophan ends this CDR3, so it is likely a read error. CDR3 sequence (DNA): TGTGCCTGTACTCTTCAGCGAAAAACTGAAGCTTTCTTG. This codes for CACTLQRKTEAFL. V and J are TRBV30 and TRBJ1-1; D unresolved. V was trimmed by 6 bases and J by 5 bases, leaving 16 bases between them. The germline gives CDR1 GTSNPN, CDR2 SVGIG (reference sequence). The CDR3 loop spans 13 amino acids.

Written as DNA, the CDR3 is TGTGCCACCACAGGGGACACCTACGAGCAGTACTTC. Translating it yields CATTGDTYEQYF. The V gene is TRBV2, the J gene TRBJ2-5, with TRBD1 matching over 7 bases. The J call is doubtful: the DNA matches TRBJ2-7 better. Germline-derived CDR1 and CDR2 are SNHLY and FYNNEI. This CDR3 is 12 amino acids long.

The chain employs TRBV5-1 and TRBJ2-1, with 10 bases lining up with TRBD2. V shed 3 bases, J shed 5 bases, and the junction held 5 bases outside the gene matches. The CDR3 sequence is 15 residues long. Germline V CDR1 and CDR2: SGHRS, YFSETQ. The CDR3 is CASSSGLAANNEQFF. The CDR3 nucleotides read TGCGCCAGCAGCTCAGGACTAGCGGCTAACAATGAGCAGTTCTTC.

This clone was detected a few times. A read error is likely, as this CDR3 ends without the conserved phenylalanine or tryptophan. The rearrangement joins TRBV13 to TRBJ1-1; TRBD1 might be the D (5 bases). V lost 5 bases and J 5 bases, leaving 27 bases between the germline ends. Germline V gene data show CDR1 as PRHDT and CDR2 as FYEKMQ (reference sequence). The CDR3 contains 18 residues. The CDR3 sequence: CASSAPETRENLETEAFL. For the CDR3, the DNA is TGTGCCAGCAGCGCCCCCGAGACCAGGGAAAATCTAGAAACTGAAGCTTTCTTG.

This sequence joins TRBV2 and TRBJ2-2; weak D call: TRBD2 (5 bases). Trimming took 5 bases from V and 4 from J, leaving 14 bases between them. This CDR3 comprises 15 residues. CDR1 and CDR2 (germline): SNHLY, FYNNEI. The CDR3 DNA reads as TGTGCCAGCAGTCAACTAGGACGGGGCACCGGGGAGCTGTTTTTT. Protein product: CASSQLGRGTGELFF. Combining the CDR3 with reference TRBV2 and TRBJ2-2 gives the whole variable domain EPEVTQTPSHQVTQMGQEVILRCVPISNHLYFYWYRQILGQKVEFLVSFYNNEISEKSEIFDDQFSVERPDGSNFTLKIRSTKLEDSAMYFCASSQLGRGTGELFFGEGSRLTVL.

This clone was counted only a few times. The chain is built from TRBV4-1 and TRBJ1-1, with 10 bases matching TRBD1. The CDR3 loop spans 13 amino acids. V dropped 4 bases and J dropped 7; count of bases not matched to a gene: 3. The germline gives CDR1 MGHRA, CDR2 YSYEKL. CDR3 coding DNA: TGCGCCAGCAGCCCGGGACAGGGGTATGAAGCTTTCTTT. The encoded protein is CASSPGQGYEAFF.

As to this clone: At one of its ends the junction is not consistent with the germline gene, which may arise from a read error. V is TRBV9 and J is TRBJ2-7; 8 nucleotides agree with TRBD2. The germline V gene has CDR1 SGDLS and CDR2 YYNGEE. The CDR3 is made up of 14 amino acids. As DNA, the CDR3 is TGTGCCAGCAGCCCGGGACTAGAGCCGTACGAGAAGTACTTC. It yields the protein CASSPGLEPYEKYF. Using reference TRBV9 and TRBJ2-7 for the parts outside the CDR3, the full variable domain is DSGVTQTPKHLITATGQRVTLRCSPRSGDLSVYWYQQSLDQGLQFLIQYYNGEERAKGNILERFSAQQFPDLHSELNLSSLELGDSALYFCASSPGLEPYEKYFGPGTRLTVT.

The J gene is TRBJ1-6, the V gene TRBV6-5, with 8 bases identical to TRBD1. V dropped 6 bases and J dropped 9; count of bases not matched to a gene: 7. CDR3 size: 14 residues. In germline, CDR1 is MNHEY, CDR2 SVGAGI. CDR3: CASRMDRAGSPLHF. DNA of the CDR3: TGTGCCAGCAGAATGGACAGGGCAGGTTCACCCCTCCACTTT.

The chain has TRBV19 and TRBJ2-7, with 9 bases matching TRBD2. Germline CDR1 is LNHDA and CDR2 is SQIVND (reference sequence). J gave up 3 bases and V 5 bases, and 5 bases lay outside the gene matches. The CDR3 totals 14 residues. CDR3 sequence (DNA): TGTGCCAGTAGTCCACAAGCGGGAGGCTACGAGCAGTACTTC. It codes for CASSPQAGGYEQYF.

V and J are TRBV30 and TRBJ1-2; 9 bases match TRBD1. The CDR3 runs to 16 residues. Germline V gives CDR1 GTSNPN, CDR2 SVGIG (reference sequence). The J segment lost 7 bases and the V segment lost 3 bases, leaving 15 bases of the junction unmatched. The CDR3 loop reads CAWSPGTGSGGGGYTF. The CDR3 DNA reads as TGTGCCTGGAGCCCCGGGACAGGGAGTGGGGGTGGTGGCTACACCTTC.

V and J are TRBV1 and TRBJ1-2. TRBV1 counts as a pseudogene. CDR3 length: 14 residues. The CDR3 reads CTSSQSVANYGYTF. The CDR3, as DNA: TGCACCAGCAGCCAGAGCGTAGCTAACTATGGCTACACCTTC.

This chain connects TRBV4-1 to TRBJ1-2; weak D call: TRBD1 (5 bases). V was shortened by 0 bases and J by 4 bases, with 15 bases between the two germline ends. CDR1 MGHRA and CDR2 YSYEKL come from the germline V gene. The CDR3 spans 16 residues. Written as DNA, the CDR3 is TGCGCCAGCAGCCAAGATCCCACAGGAAGGGGCTATGGCTACACCTTC. The encoded protein is CASSQDPTGRGYGYTF.

The J gene is TRBJ2-3, the V gene TRBV15; D perhaps matches TRBD2 (7 bases). The CDR3 contains 16 residues. V was cut by 8 bases and J by 2 bases, with 20 bases left in between. Germline values: CDR1 LNHNV, CDR2 YYDKDF (reference sequence). This CDR3 is CATGARGGGLTDTQYF. The DNA of the CDR3 is TGTGCCACCGGGGCGAGAGGCGGGGGCCTCACAGATACGCAGTATTTT. Full variable domain (rest looked up from reference TRBV15 and TRBJ2-3): DAMVIQNPRYQVTQFGKPVTLSCSQTLNHNVMYWYQQKSSQAPKLLFHYYDKDFNNEADTPDNFQSRRPNTSFCFLDIRSPGLGDTAMYLCATGARGGGLTDTQYFGPGTRLTVL.

The chain links TRBV30 to TRBJ1-6, with D maybe TRBD1 (5 bases). The V and J ends lost 0 bases and 1 base respectively, with 7 bases between them. The CDR3 covers 15 residues. Germline V gene sequence: CDR1 GTSNPN, CDR2 SVGIG (reference sequence). The CDR3 reads CAWSVAGSYNSPLHF. The DNA for the CDR3 is TGTGCCTGGAGTGTGGCAGGGTCCTATAATTCACCCCTCCACTTT.

This clone was seen only a few times. The chain employs TRBV30 and TRBJ2-3; 7 bases match TRBD2. CDR1 and CDR2 from the germline V gene are GTSNPN and SVGIG (reference sequence). The V segment lost 3 bases and the J segment 3 bases; nucleotides outside the gene matches: 6. The CDR3 is 14 amino acids. CDR3 nucleotide sequence: TGTGCCTGGAGGGGAGGGGCCGTTACAGATACGCAGTATTTT. Translating gives CAWRGGAVTDTQYF. The variable domain in full, with the rest retrieved from reference TRBV30 and TRBJ2-3, is SQTIHQWPATLVQPVGSPLSLECTVEGTSNPNLYWYRQAAGRGLQLLFYSVGIGQISSEVPQNLSASRPQDRQFILSSKKLLLSDSGFYLCAWRGGAVTDTQYFGPGTRLTVL.

Ten or more counts support this clone. This same CDR3 is encoded by further DNA sequences in the sample. This sequence joins TRBV4-1 and TRBJ2-1; 10 bases agree with TRBD2. After removal of 1 base from V and 5 bases from J, the junction contained 5 bases not matched to a gene. CDR3 length: 16 residues. Germline V lookup: CDR1 MGHRA, CDR2 YSYEKL. CDR3 nucleotides: TGCGCCAGCAGCCAAGCGGGGACTAGCGCTAACAATGAGCAGTTCTTC. It encodes CASSQAGTSANNEQFF.

Within the sample, this clone is medium-sized. The CDR3 region is CASIYLAGGYNEQFF. CDR3 in DNA: TGTGCCAGCATCTATCTAGCGGGGGGCTACAATGAGCAGTTCTTC. The chain employs TRBV6-6 and TRBJ2-1, with 11 positions matching TRBD2. The CDR3 has 15 residues. The ends lost 7 bases at V and 3 bases at J; junction bases unmatched: 5. Per the germline V gene, CDR1 is MNHNY and CDR2 is SVGAGI (reference sequence).